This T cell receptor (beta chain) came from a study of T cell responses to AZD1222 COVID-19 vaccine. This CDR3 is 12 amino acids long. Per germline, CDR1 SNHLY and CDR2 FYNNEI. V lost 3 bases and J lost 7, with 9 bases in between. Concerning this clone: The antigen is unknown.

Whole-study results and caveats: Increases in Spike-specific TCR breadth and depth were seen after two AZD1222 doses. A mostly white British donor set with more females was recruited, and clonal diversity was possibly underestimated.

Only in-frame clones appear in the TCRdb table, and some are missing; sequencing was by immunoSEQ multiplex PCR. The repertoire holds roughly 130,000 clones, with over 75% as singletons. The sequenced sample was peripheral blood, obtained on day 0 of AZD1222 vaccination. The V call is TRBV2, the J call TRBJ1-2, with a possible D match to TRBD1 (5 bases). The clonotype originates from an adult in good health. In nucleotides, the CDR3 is TGTGCCAGCAGTGACAGGGCAGGTGGCTACACCTTC. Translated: CASSDRAGGYTF. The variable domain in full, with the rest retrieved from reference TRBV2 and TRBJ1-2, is EPEVTQTPSHQVTQMGQEVILRCVPISNHLYFYWYRQILGQKVEFLVSFYNNEISEKSEIFDDQFSVERPDGSNFTLKIRSTKLEDSAMYFCASSDRAGGYTFGSGTRLTVV.